Listed below are T cell receptor beta chains from one sample, sequenced in a study of blood T cell repertoires in COVID-19. Clones were sequenced by immunoSEQ multiplex PCR, and TCRdb holds only the in-frame ones, with some missing. The table has under 150,000 clones, 84% seen once. Sequencing was done on a sample of peripheral blood. These receptors were obtained from a woman of 80 years or more in a cohort sampled during active or convalescent COVID-19. Both conserved end residues are part of each CDR3. The D gene is left open where the match is weak. Size tells how often a clone was seen (once, few, many) or the class of an expanded clone, and some rows leave it out.

abundance,j_gene,v_gene,d_gene,CDR3aa,CDR3nt
NA,TRBJ2-3,TRBV29-1,TRBD2,CSAVSGGAADTQYF,TGCAGCGCTGTGTCCGGGGGGGCAGCTGATACGCAGTATTTT
NA,TRBJ1-6,TRBV3-1/TRBV3-2,TRBD1,CASSFRGLSNSPLHF,TGTGCCAGCAGCTTCAGGGGGCTTTCTAATTCACCCCTCCACTTT
once,TRBJ2-7,TRBV4-2,TRBD2,CASSSGAGLATYEQYF,TGTGCCAGCAGCTCCGGGGCGGGACTAGCGACCTACGAGCAGTACTTC
few,TRBJ1-2,TRBV19,TRBD1,CASSGTEPNYGYTF,TGTGCCAGTAGTGGGACAGAGCCTAACTATGGCTACACCTTC
NA,TRBJ2-7,TRBV19,NA,CASSTAQGSYEQYF,TGTGCCAGTAGCACTGCTCAGGGCTCCTACGAGCAGTACTTC
NA,TRBJ2-5,TRBV11-2,TRBD1,CASSRDRAETQYF,TGTGCCAGCAGCCGGGACAGGGCAGAGACCCAGTACTTC
NA,TRBJ2-3,TRBV9,TRBD2,CASNPSGDPDTQYF,TGTGCCAGCAATCCTAGCGGTGACCCAGATACGCAGTATTTT
NA,TRBJ1-3,TRBV28,TRBD1,CASSQGQGRDTIYF,TGTGCCAGCAGCCAAGGACAGGGTCGGGACACCATATATTTT
few,TRBJ1-2,TRBV5-1,TRBD1,CASSPMGQEYGYTF,TGCGCCAGCAGCCCGATGGGACAGGAGTATGGCTACACCTTC
many,TRBJ1-2,TRBV7-6,NA,CASSLDRIGRGHHYGYTF,TGTGCCAGCAGCTTAGATAGGATAGGCAGGGGTCACCACTATGGCTACACCTTC
NA,TRBJ2-5,TRBV7-9,TRBD1,CASILGQGARETQYF,TGTGCCAGCATACTGGGACAGGGGGCTAGGGAGACCCAGTACTTC
NA,TRBJ2-7,TRBV5-1,NA,CASSLRGTLGYEQYF,TGCGCCAGCAGCTTGAGGGGGACCTTGGGCTACGAGCAGTACTTC
once,TRBJ2-1,TRBV4-2,TRBD2,CASSQQSGTSGRSGEQFF,TGTGCCAGCAGCCAACAATCCGGGACTAGCGGGCGATCGGGTGAGCAGTTCTTC
NA,TRBJ2-3,TRBV14,NA,CASSQDRKNTQYF,TGTGCCAGCAGCCAAGACAGGAAGAATACGCAGTATTTT
once,TRBJ2-5,TRBV29-1,TRBD1,CSVVSLQGVRETQYF,TGCAGCGTTGTATCTTTGCAGGGGGTTCGAGAGACCCAGTACTTC
NA,TRBJ1-2,TRBV27,NA,CASSLDGGLGYGYTF,TGTGCCAGCAGTTTAGATGGGGGCTTGGGCTATGGCTACACCTTC
NA,TRBJ2-3,TRBV2,NA,CASSAQGSSTDTQYF,TGTGCCAGCAGTGCACAGGGATCTAGCACAGATACGCAGTATTTT
NA,TRBJ1-1,TRBV3-1/TRBV3-2,TRBD1,CASSRQGLNTEAFF,TGTGCCAGCAGCCGACAGGGCTTGAACACTGAAGCTTTCTTT
NA,TRBJ1-2,TRBV7-9,NA,CASSWRAGGYTF,TGTGCCAGCAGCTGGAGGGCTGGAGGCTACACCTTC
few,TRBJ2-3,TRBV12-3/TRBV12-4,NA,CASIEYSGDTQYF,TGTGCCAGCATCGAATACTCGGGAGATACGCAGTATTTT
NA,TRBJ2-3,TRBV5-4,NA,CASSLGAGNTDTQYF,TGTGCCAGCAGCTTGGGGGCGGGGAACACAGATACGCAGTATTTT
NA,TRBJ1-5,TRBV28,NA,CASSSSGVRQPQHF,TGTGCCAGCAGTTCGTCGGGGGTGAGACAGCCCCAGCATTTT
once,TRBJ1-1,TRBV6-5,NA,CASSYSGRDTEAFF,TGTGCCAGCAGTTACTCAGGGCGGGACACTGAAGCTTTCTTT
few,TRBJ1-5,TRBV28,NA,CASSLWGAGGNQPQHF,TGTGCCAGCAGTTTATGGGGAGCGGGCGGCAATCAGCCCCAGCATTTT
once,TRBJ2-7,TRBV30,TRBD2,CAWSLAGPDEQYF,TGTGCCTGGAGTCTAGCGGGCCCGGACGAGCAGTACTTC
NA,TRBJ1-1,TRBV19,NA,CASSELQGNTEAFF,TGTGCCAGTAGTGAACTACAGGGGAACACTGAAGCTTTCTTT
NA,TRBJ2-1,TRBV6-2/TRBV6-3,TRBD2,CASSLRGAGGLYNEQFF,TGTGCCAGCAGTCTCCGCGGGGCGGGGGGGCTCTACAATGAGCAGTTCTTC
NA,TRBJ1-1,TRBV5-1,NA,CASSVVEGTEAFF,TGCGCCAGCAGCGTGGTGGAGGGGACTGAAGCTTTCTTT
NA,TRBJ2-3,TRBV27,NA,CASSPYPPLSTDTQYF,TGTGCCAGCAGCCCCTACCCCCCACTCAGCACAGATACGCAGTATTTT